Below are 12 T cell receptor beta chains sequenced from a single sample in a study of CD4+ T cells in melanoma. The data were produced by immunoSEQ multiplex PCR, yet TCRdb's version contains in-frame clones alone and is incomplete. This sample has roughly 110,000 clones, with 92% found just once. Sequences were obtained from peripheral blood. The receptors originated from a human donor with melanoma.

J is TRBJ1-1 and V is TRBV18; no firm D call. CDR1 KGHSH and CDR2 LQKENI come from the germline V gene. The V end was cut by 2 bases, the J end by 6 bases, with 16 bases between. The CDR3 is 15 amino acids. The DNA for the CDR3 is TGTGCCAGCTCACCAAGCCAGGATTTGGCATCTGAAGCTTTCTTT. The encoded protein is CASSPSQDLASEAFF.

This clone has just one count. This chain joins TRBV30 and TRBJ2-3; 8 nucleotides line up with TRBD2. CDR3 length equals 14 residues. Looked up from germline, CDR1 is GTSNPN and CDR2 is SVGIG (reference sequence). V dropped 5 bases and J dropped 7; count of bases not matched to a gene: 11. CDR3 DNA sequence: TGTGCCTGGGATGGGGCGGCGGGGGGTTATACGCAGTATTTT. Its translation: CAWDGAAGGYTQYF. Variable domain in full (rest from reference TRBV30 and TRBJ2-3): SQTIHQWPATLVQPVGSPLSLECTVEGTSNPNLYWYRQAAGRGLQLLFYSVGIGQISSEVPQNLSASRPQDRQFILSSKKLLLSDSGFYLCAWDGAAGGYTQYFGPGTRLTVL.

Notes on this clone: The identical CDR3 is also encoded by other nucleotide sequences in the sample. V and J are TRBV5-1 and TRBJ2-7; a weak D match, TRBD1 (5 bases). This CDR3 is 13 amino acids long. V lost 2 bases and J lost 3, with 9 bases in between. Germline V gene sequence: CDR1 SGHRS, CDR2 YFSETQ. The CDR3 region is CASSFQGNYEQYF. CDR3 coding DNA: TGCGCCAGCAGCTTTCAGGGAAACTACGAGCAGTACTTC.

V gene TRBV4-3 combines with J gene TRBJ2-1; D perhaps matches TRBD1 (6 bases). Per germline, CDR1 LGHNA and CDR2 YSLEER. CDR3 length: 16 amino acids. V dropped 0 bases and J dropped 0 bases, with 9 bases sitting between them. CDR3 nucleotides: TGCGCCAGCAGCCAAGATTTAGGGGGCTCCTACAATGAGCAGTTCTTC. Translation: CASSQDLGGSYNEQFF.

CDR3 DNA sequence: TGTGCCATCAGGGTAGACGGACTCACAGATACGCAGTATTTT. Translated, it gives CAIRVDGLTDTQYF. The rearrangement joins TRBV10-3 to TRBJ2-3; D possibly corresponds to TRBD2 (5 bases). The CDR3 runs 14 residues. The V end lost 6 bases, the J end lost 2 bases, and 12 bases lay between the germline ends. Germline V gene sequence: CDR1 ENHRY, CDR2 SYGVKD.

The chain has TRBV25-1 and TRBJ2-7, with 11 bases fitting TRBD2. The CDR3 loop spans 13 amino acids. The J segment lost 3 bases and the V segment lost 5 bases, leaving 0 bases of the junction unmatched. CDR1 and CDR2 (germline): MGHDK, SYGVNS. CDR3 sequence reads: CASSLAGGYEQYF. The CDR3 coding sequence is TGTGCCAGCAGTCTAGCGGGAGGCTACGAGCAGTACTTC.

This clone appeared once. CDR3 sequence: CAWSGKTQYF. CDR3 nucleotides: TGTGCCTGGAGTGGTAAGACCCAGTACTTC. The V gene is TRBV30, the J gene TRBJ2-5; D ambiguous. From germline, CDR1 is GTSNPN and CDR2 SVGIG (reference sequence). This CDR3 is 10 amino acids long. V was cut by 1 base and J by 6 bases, with 3 bases left in between.

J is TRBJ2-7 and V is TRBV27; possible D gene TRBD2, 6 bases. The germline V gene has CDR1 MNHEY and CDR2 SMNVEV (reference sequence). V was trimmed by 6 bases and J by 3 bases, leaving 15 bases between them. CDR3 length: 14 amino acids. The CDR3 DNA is TGTGCCAGCAGCGAGACCCGGGAGCACTACGAGCAGTACTTC. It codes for CASSETREHYEQYF.

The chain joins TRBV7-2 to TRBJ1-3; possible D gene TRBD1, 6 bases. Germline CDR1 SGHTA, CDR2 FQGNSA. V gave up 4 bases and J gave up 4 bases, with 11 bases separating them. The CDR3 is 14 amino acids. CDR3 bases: TGTGCCAGCAGCTCAAGTCAGGGGGGAAACACCATATATTTT. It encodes CASSSSQGGNTIYF.

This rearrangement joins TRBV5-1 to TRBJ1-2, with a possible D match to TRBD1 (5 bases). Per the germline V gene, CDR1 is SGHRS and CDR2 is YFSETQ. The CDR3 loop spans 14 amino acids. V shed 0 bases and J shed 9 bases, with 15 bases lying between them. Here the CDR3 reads CASSLGGRGISYTF. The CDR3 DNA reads TGCGCCAGCAGCTTGGGGGGGAGAGGCATTAGCTACACCTTC.

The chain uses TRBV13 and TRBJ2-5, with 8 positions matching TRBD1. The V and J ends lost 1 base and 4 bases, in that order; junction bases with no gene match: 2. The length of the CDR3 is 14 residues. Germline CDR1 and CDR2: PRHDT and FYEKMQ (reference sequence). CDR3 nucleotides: TGTGCCAGCAGCTTAGAACAGGGGGTAGAGACCCAGTACTTC. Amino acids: CASSLEQGVETQYF. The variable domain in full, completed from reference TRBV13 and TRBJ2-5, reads AAGVIQSPRHLIKEKRETATLKCYPIPRHDTVYWYQQGPGQDPQFLISFYEKMQSDKGSIPDRFSAQQFSDYHSELNMSSLELGDSALYFCASSLEQGVETQYFGPGTRLLVL.

The CDR3: CAISEPQTGIEAFF. Here the CDR3 DNA reads TGTGCCATCAGTGAGCCACAGACAGGCATTGAAGCTTTCTTT. V is TRBV10-3 and J is TRBJ1-1; possibly TRBD1 for D (6 bases). Trimming cost V 2 bases and J 7 bases, with 14 bases left between them. Germline V lookup: CDR1 ENHRY, CDR2 SYGVKD. The CDR3 is made up of 14 amino acids.